The clone carrying this TCR beta chain was counted a few times. Antigen: not known. The data are from a study of CD8 T cells in ankylosing spondylitis. Study results and caveats: According to the report, clones linked to the disease were significantly enriched in matched synovial fluid samples taken from ankylosing spondylitis patients. Disease-linked clones were found to be CD8+ and relatively rare in peripheral blood. Some motif variants were previously reported in reactive arthritis synovial fluid and blood. Made up of fewer than ten highly homologous variants, a TCR beta motif appeared characteristic of ankylosing spondylitis blood.

The CDR3 contains 14 residues. The germline V gene encodes CDR1 DFQATT and CDR2 SNEGSKA (reference sequence). The ends lost 2 bases at V and 4 bases at J; junction bases unmatched: 4. Libraries for TCR beta were made by quantitative 5'-RACE with molecular barcodes. Via MiXCR, TCRdb re-called the 5' RACE reads, giving one row per CDR3 protein. The table shows around 890,000 distinct CDR3 sequences, with 10% to 15% occurring only once. Sequences were obtained from blood, either unsorted or a sorted T cell fraction (not recorded which). The clonotype originates from a male donor with ankylosing spondylitis. The V and J genes are TRBV20-1 and TRBJ2-1, with 8 nucleotides matching TRBD1. For the CDR3, the DNA is TGCAGTGCTAGACAGGGGGCCCTGTACAATGAGCAGTTCTTC. Translation gives CSARQGALYNEQFF.